The 24 T cell receptor beta chains below all came from one sample that was sequenced in a study of cytotoxic CD8 clonotypes in ibrutinib-treated CLL. The assay was immunoSEQ multiplex PCR, and TCRdb's table has in-frame clones only and misses some. The sample shows 110,000 to 150,000 clones, around 76% of them seen only once. The sample in question was PBMCs, obtained after 24 months of ibrutinib treatment. Receptors originate from a human donor with chronic lymphocytic leukemia.

CDR3 in amino acids: CAISPSPTSGVGGTQYF. As DNA, the CDR3 is TGTGCCATCTCCCCCTCCCCGACTAGCGGGGTGGGCGGTACGCAGTATTTT. The V gene is TRBV10-3, the J gene TRBJ2-3, with 11 bases matching TRBD2. Trimming took 8 bases from V and 8 from J; bases not matched to a gene: 18. The CDR3 has 17 residues. CDR1 ENHRY and CDR2 SYGVKD come from the germline V gene.

The genes are TRBV21-1 and TRBJ2-6. TRBV21-1 counts as a pseudogene. The CDR3 consists of 16 residues. The CDR3 here is CASSKVAVSGANVLTF. DNA for the CDR3: TGTGCCAGCAGCAAAGTTGCCGTCTCTGGGGCCAACGTCCTGACTTTC.

The chain combines TRBV19 with TRBJ1-2, with 7 bases fitting TRBD1. Unmatched junction bases numbered 7, after V lost 5 bases and J lost 4 bases. Germline V lookup: CDR1 LNHDA, CDR2 SQIVND (reference sequence). This CDR3 has 14 residues. The CDR3 sequence: CASSPRGIFYGYTF. The CDR3 DNA reads TGTGCCAGTAGTCCCAGGGGGATCTTCTATGGCTACACCTTC.

The chain recombines TRBV28 with TRBJ1-2, with D possibly TRBD1 on 6 matching bases. Trimming took 4 bases from V and 8 from J, leaving 20 bases between them. The CDR3 spans 15 residues. The germline V gene has CDR1 MDHEN and CDR2 SYDVKM. In DNA form, the CDR3 reads TGTGCCAGCAGTTCCCCCCAGGGGACCCAAACGGGCTACACCTTC. As protein: CASSSPQGTQTGYTF.

The chain recombines TRBV2 with TRBJ2-3, with a tentative D call TRBD1 (5 bases). Trimming pared 5 bases from V and 4 bases from J, leaving 13 bases between. Germline CDR1 and CDR2: SNHLY and FYNNEI. The CDR3 is made up of 14 amino acids. CDR3 in DNA: TGTGCCAGCAGTCCCCAGGGCCCCCCAGATACGCAGTATTTT. It translates to CASSPQGPPDTQYF.

The chain links TRBV6-1 to TRBJ2-7; D is ambiguous. Germline CDR1 reads MNHNS; CDR2 reads SASEGT. The V end lost 3 bases, the J end lost 2 bases, and 8 bases lay between the germline ends. The CDR3 totals 13 residues. The CDR3 bases are TGTGCCAGCAGTGATTATGGGACCTACGAGCAGTACTTC. It yields the protein CASSDYGTYEQYF.

The chain is built from TRBV10-3 and TRBJ1-1; 9 bases match TRBD1. CDR1 and CDR2 (germline): ENHRY, SYGVKD. The V gene end was trimmed by 6 bases and the J gene end by 7 bases; junction bases not matched to a gene: 9. The CDR3 contains 14 residues. The CDR3 DNA reads TGTGCCATCAGCCCCGGGACAGGGTACGGTGAAGCTTTCTTT. Translated, it gives CAISPGTGYGEAFF.

The V and J genes are TRBV28 and TRBJ2-1; TRBD2 matches at 9 bases. There are 15 residues in the CDR3. The trim removed 8 bases at V and 8 bases at J, leaving 13 bases unmatched. Germline-derived CDR1 and CDR2 are MDHEN and SYDVKM. The CDR3 coding sequence is TGTGCCAGCGACACCGCGGGAGGGCCGGGCTATGAGCAGTTCTTC. Encoded protein: CASDTAGGPGYEQFF.

The chain combines TRBV5-1 with TRBJ2-7; D is uncertain. V was cut by 4 bases and J by 0 bases, with 8 bases left in between. This CDR3 has 13 amino acids. The germline V gene encodes CDR1 SGHRS and CDR2 YFSETQ. This chain's CDR3 is CASSPPFSYEQYF. For the CDR3, the DNA is TGCGCCAGCAGCCCCCCTTTCTCCTACGAGCAGTACTTC.

This clone was observed a single time. The chain recombines TRBV7-2 with TRBJ1-1; a possible D gene is TRBD1 (6 bases). V was cut by 8 bases and J by 3 bases, with 13 bases left in between. This CDR3 has 13 residues. Germline lookup yields CDR1 SGHTA and CDR2 FQGNSA. The CDR3 loop is CASGTGWDTEAFF. For the CDR3, the DNA is TGTGCCAGCGGTACAGGGTGGGACACTGAAGCTTTCTTT.

CDR3 bases: TGCAGTGTTTTTCAGGGCGACGAGCAGTACTTC. This translates into CSVFQGDEQYF. The chain couples TRBV20-1 to TRBJ2-7; D is possibly TRBD1 (5 bases). The CDR3 sequence is 11 residues long. V lost 7 bases and J 5 bases, leaving 12 bases between the germline ends. Germline V lookup: CDR1 DFQATT, CDR2 SNEGSKA (reference sequence).

This clone was seen a handful of times. V usage is TRBV7-9 and J usage is TRBJ1-1; D remains ambiguous. Germline V gene lookup returns CDR1 SEHNR and CDR2 FQNEAQ (reference sequence). The V gene lost 3 bases and the J gene lost 5 bases, with 13 bases spanning the gap. The CDR3 is made up of 14 amino acids. CDR3 nucleotide sequence: TGTGCCAGCAGCTTCGGACCCCCGGGGACTGAAGCTTTCTTT. Its protein product is CASSFGPPGTEAFF. The whole variable domain, remainder taken from reference TRBV7-9 and TRBJ1-1, is DTGVSQNPRHKITKRGQNVTFRCDPISEHNRLYWYRQTLGQGPEFLTYFQNEAQLEKSRLLSDRFSAERPKGSFSTLEIQRTEQGDSAMYLCASSFGPPGTEAFFGQGTRLTVV.

V is TRBV4-2 and J is TRBJ1-2; D is unclear. Germline V gene data show CDR1 as LGHNA and CDR2 as YNFKEQ. With 0 bases removed from V and 4 bases from J, the gap between germline ends came to 6 bases. The CDR3 sequence is 13 residues long. CDR3 DNA sequence: TGTGCCAGCAGCCAAGACTTCTCCTATGGCTACACCTTC. This codes for CASSQDFSYGYTF.

This chain uses TRBV28 with TRBJ2-1; TRBD1 matches 10 bases. Germline assignment: CDR1 MDHEN and CDR2 SYDVKM. This CDR3 is 15 amino acids long. V dropped 3 bases and J dropped 7; count of bases not matched to a gene: 6. This CDR3 reads CASSLWTGGINEQFF. CDR3 sequence (DNA): TGTGCCAGCAGTTTGTGGACAGGGGGGATTAATGAGCAGTTCTTC.

This clone was seen only once. The gene calls are TRBV7-8 and TRBJ2-3, with TRBD2 matching 14 bases. Germline V gives CDR1 SGHVS, CDR2 FQNEAQ. Unmatched junction bases numbered 9, after V lost 1 base and J lost 6 bases. The CDR3 sequence is 18 residues long. CDR3 region: CASSLEWGLAGVLDTQYF. As DNA, the CDR3 is TGTGCCAGCAGCTTAGAGTGGGGACTAGCGGGAGTCCTGGATACGCAGTATTTT.

The chain combines TRBV7-2 with TRBJ1-1, with 7 nucleotides matching TRBD1. After removal of 8 bases from V and 5 bases from J, the junction contained 8 bases not matched to a gene. Germline V CDR1 and CDR2: SGHTA, FQGNSA. The CDR3 loop spans 13 amino acids. The chain's CDR3 is CASASGRGTEAFF. CDR3 coding DNA: TGTGCCAGCGCCTCGGGCAGGGGGACTGAAGCTTTCTTT.

This clone was observed many times. This chain joins TRBV18 and TRBJ2-7; maybe TRBD2 (5 bases). V was clipped by 3 bases and J by 5 bases, with 14 bases between them. Per the germline V gene, CDR1 is KGHSH and CDR2 is LQKENI. This CDR3 spans 14 amino acids. The CDR3 loop is CASSPISGYHEQYF. The CDR3, as DNA: TGTGCCAGCTCACCTATCTCGGGGTATCACGAGCAGTACTTC.

The rearrangement uses TRBV28 and TRBJ1-1, with D perhaps matching TRBD1 (5 bases). The CDR3 totals 13 residues. The V gene lost 2 bases and the J gene lost 9 bases, with 13 bases spanning the gap. Germline CDR1 and CDR2: MDHEN and SYDVKM. CDR3 amino acids: CASSLGDLPQAFF. The CDR3 nucleotides read TGTGCCAGCAGTTTAGGGGACTTGCCCCAAGCTTTCTTT.

The chain couples TRBV2 to TRBJ2-5, with 7 bases lining up with TRBD2. Losses at the gene ends were 2 bases for V and 5 bases for J; bases not matched to a gene: 11. CDR3 length equals 16 residues. The germline V gene has CDR1 SNHLY and CDR2 FYNNEI. For the CDR3, the DNA is TGTGCCAGCAGTGAATACGTTGTGGGAGCGGGGGAGACCCAGTACTTC. Its translation: CASSEYVVGAGETQYF.

There are a few counts of this clone. The chain recombines TRBV20-1 with TRBJ2-7, with TRBD1 as a possible D gene (5 bases). The CDR3 runs to 11 residues. The V end was cut by 6 bases, the J end by 5 bases, with 11 bases between. Germline loops: CDR1 DFQATT, CDR2 SNEGSKA (reference sequence). CDR3 sequence reads: CSAPTENEQYF. CDR3 sequence (DNA): TGCAGTGCGCCGACAGAAAACGAGCAGTACTTC.

This clone turned up a few times. Mismatch with germline at one junction end may stem from a read error. The gene calls are TRBV18 and TRBJ1-2, with 8 positions matching TRBD1. The CDR3 is 15 residues long. The germline gives CDR1 KGHSH, CDR2 LQKENI. CDR3 in DNA: TGTGCCAGCTCACCCTGGCCCGGGACAGGCAAAGGCAGCGCCTTC. Its translation is CASSPWPGTGKGSAF.

The rearrangement uses TRBV10-3 and TRBJ2-3, with D maybe TRBD2 (6 bases). CDR3 length: 14 residues. The V end lost 8 bases, the J end lost 1 base, and 13 bases lay between the germline ends. Germline values: CDR1 ENHRY, CDR2 SYGVKD. The CDR3 spells CAIDRGDGTDTQYF. The CDR3 DNA is TGTGCCATCGATCGCGGGGACGGCACAGATACGCAGTATTTT.

The V call is TRBV11-2, the J call TRBJ2-7; D is undetermined. Trimming removed 5 bases at V and 3 bases at J, with 5 bases between. The germline CDR1 and CDR2 sequences are SGHAT and FQNNGV. This CDR3 is 11 amino acids long. This CDR3 reads CASSLHYEQYF. DNA of the CDR3: TGTGCCAGCAGCCTCCACTACGAGCAGTACTTC.

The DNA of the CDR3 is TGTGCCAGCAGCCCAGACAGGGGGGCTTATGGCTACACCTTC. As protein: CASSPDRGAYGYTF. The chain uses TRBV9 and TRBJ1-2; 9 nucleotides agree with TRBD1. Losses at the gene ends were 4 bases for V and 5 bases for J; bases not matched to a gene: 6. The CDR3 runs 14 residues. Germline V gene sequence: CDR1 SGDLS, CDR2 YYNGEE.